In its sample, the clone carrying this T cell receptor (beta chain) was seen many times. Its antigen is undetermined. The entry originates in a study of T cells in Graves' hyperthyroidism and ophthalmopathy. General study findings and limits: Ophthalmopathy onset followed model prediction by a median around six months. A model of 13 V-J features distinguished ophthalmopathy from stable hyperthyroidism.

For the diagnoses, clinical symptoms, serum thyroxine and TRAb, thyroid ultrasound and orbital computed tomography were used. Amplified TCR beta CDR3 regions derived from RNA transcripts. First-round RT-PCR of the TCR CDR3 relied on the HTBI primer set. In TCRdb, the multiplex PCR reads were re-called with MiXCR into one record per CDR3 protein. The sample holds over 300,000 distinct CDR3 sequences, approximately 14% seen once. Input material: blood. The sequence was obtained from a woman aged 60 to 75 with Graves' hyperthyroidism.

In nucleotides, the CDR3 is TGCGCCAGCAGCTTGGCTGGGGGGGCGGCCAAAAACATTCAGTACTTC. As protein: CASSLAGGAAKNIQYF. V and J are TRBV5-1 and TRBJ2-4; tentative D call: TRBD2 (7 bases). Germline CDR1 SGHRS, CDR2 YFSETQ. This CDR3 has 16 residues. V was clipped by 0 bases and J by 1 base, with 11 bases between them.